This T cell receptor beta chain was recovered during a study of regulatory T cells in long-lasting Graves disease. Regarding the study as a whole: Lower TCR diversity was seen in persistent Graves' patients than in newly diagnosed ones. Persistent disease preferred TRBV28, TRBJ1-2 and TRBJ2-5. Public clonotype sharing was higher in persistent than newly diagnosed patients.

Construction of the TCR beta libraries employed iRepertoire HTBI primers in conjunction with Arm-PCR of CDR3 regions. Via MiXCR, TCRdb re-called the multiplex PCR reads, giving one row per CDR3 protein. The repertoire holds 310,000 or so distinct CDR3 sequences, with roughly a fifth as singletons. The time point is: persistent/refractory GD, antithyroid drugs over 5 years with positive TRAb. After RNA was extracted from PBMCs, the TCR library was made from it. CDR1 and CDR2 from the germline V gene are LGHNA and YNFKEQ. The V end lost 2 bases, the J end lost 0 bases, and 11 bases lay between the germline ends. The CDR3 extends over 16 amino acids. Of note for this clonotype: What it binds is unknown.

The rearrangement joins TRBV4-2 to TRBJ1-3, with D hard to call. The source was peripheral blood mononuclear cells (PBMCs), collected when the disease was refractory, from a patient treated with antithyroid drugs. The sequence came from a female donor with Graves disease. The CDR3 region has the DNA TGTGCCAGCAGCCAATTGGGCAGGCTCTCTGGAAACACCATATATTTT. This codes for CASSQLGRLSGNTIYF.